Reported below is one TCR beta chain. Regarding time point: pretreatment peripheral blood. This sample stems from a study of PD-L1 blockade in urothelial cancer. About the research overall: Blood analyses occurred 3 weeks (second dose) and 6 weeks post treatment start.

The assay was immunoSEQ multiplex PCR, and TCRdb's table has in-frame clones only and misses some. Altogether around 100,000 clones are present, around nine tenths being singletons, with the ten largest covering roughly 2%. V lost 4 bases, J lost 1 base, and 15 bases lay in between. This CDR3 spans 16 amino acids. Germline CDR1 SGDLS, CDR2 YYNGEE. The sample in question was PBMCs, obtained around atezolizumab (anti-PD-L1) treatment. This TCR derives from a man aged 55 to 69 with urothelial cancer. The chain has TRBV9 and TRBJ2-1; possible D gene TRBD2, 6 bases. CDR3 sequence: CASSTSSALSYNEQFF. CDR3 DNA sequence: TGTGCCAGCAGCACGTCTAGCGCCCTATCCTACAATGAGCAGTTCTTC.